The clone carrying this T cell receptor (beta chain) was recorded many times. Its antigen is undetermined. This sample was included in a study of T cell repertoires in cytomegalovirus infection. Study-wide findings and caveats: Dominant in the ex vivo response were TCR beta clonotypes restricted by HLA-C and specific for CMV.

TCRdb processed the reads anew with MiXCR; each CDR3 protein has one entry. This sample yields tens of thousands of distinct CDR3 sequences, of which 4% are seen a single time; about 22% belongs to the top ten. V dropped 5 bases and J dropped 6; count of bases not matched to a gene: 12. The CDR3 runs to 17 residues. Germline V gives CDR1 MGHRA, CDR2 YSYEKL. The chain recombines TRBV4-1 with TRBJ2-7; the match to TRBD2 covers 14 bases. Sequences were obtained from PBMCs. This TCR came from a human donor in good health (CMV status not recorded). Some clones in this sample may be carry-over from other donors' samples. CDR3 sequence (DNA): TGCGCCAGCAGCTCTCGACTAGCGGGAGGGCCGGTTGGCGAGCAGTACTTC. It specifies CASSSRLAGGPVGEQYF.